This record concerns one T cell receptor (beta chain) sequence. Generated by immunoSEQ multiplex PCR, the TCRdb table keeps only in-frame clones and is missing some. Here the sample spans a few hundred thousand clones, about 90% being singletons. J gave up 7 bases and V 4 bases, and 5 bases lay outside the gene matches. CDR3 length: 13 residues. Germline loops: CDR1 GTSNPN, CDR2 SVGIG (reference sequence). The record originates from a study of blood T cell repertoires in COVID-19. The chain uses TRBV30 and TRBJ2-1, with TRBD2 identical over 9 bases. Material for sequencing was PBMCs or T cells enriched from blood (not recorded which). This TCR was recovered from a woman aged 25 to 45 who had recovered from COVID-19. The CDR3 DNA reads as TGTGCCTGGACTAGCGGGATCGGTAATGAGCAGTTCTTC. This gives the protein CAWTSGIGNEQFF.